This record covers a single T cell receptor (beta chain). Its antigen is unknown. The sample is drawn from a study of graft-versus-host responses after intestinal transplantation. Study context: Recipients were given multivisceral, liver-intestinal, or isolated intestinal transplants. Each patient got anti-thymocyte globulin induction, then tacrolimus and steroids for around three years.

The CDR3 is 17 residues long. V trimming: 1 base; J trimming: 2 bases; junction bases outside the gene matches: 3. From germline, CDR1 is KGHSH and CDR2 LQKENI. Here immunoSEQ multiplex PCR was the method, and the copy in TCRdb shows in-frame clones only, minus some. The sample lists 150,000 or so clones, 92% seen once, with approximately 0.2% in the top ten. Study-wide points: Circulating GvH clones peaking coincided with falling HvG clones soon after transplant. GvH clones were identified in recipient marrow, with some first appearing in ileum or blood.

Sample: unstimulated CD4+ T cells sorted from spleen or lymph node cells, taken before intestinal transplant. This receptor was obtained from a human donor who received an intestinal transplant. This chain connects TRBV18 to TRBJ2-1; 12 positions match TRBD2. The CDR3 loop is CASSPQTSGSAYNEQFF. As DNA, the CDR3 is TGTGCCAGCTCACCACAGACTAGCGGGAGTGCCTACAATGAGCAGTTCTTC.